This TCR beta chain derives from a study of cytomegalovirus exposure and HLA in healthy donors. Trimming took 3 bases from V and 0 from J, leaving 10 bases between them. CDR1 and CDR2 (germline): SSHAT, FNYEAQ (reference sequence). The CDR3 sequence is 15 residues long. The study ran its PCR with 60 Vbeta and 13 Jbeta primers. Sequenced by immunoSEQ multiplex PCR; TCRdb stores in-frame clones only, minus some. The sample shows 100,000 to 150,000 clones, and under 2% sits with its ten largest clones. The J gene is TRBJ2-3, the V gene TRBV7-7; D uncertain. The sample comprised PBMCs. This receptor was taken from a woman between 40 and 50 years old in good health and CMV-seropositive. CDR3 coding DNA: TGTGCCAGCAGCTTGGGTAGCACTAGCACAGATACGCAGTATTTT. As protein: CASSLGSTSTDTQYF.